This T cell receptor beta chain is from a study of blood T cell repertoires in COVID-19. About the study: T cells, B-cell-depleted T cells, or PBMCs supplied cDNA or gDNA.

The CDR3 is 16 amino acids. V dropped 3 bases and J dropped 0; count of bases not matched to a gene: 4. Germline-derived CDR1 and CDR2 are LNHDA and SQIVND (reference sequence). Generated by immunoSEQ multiplex PCR, the TCRdb table keeps only in-frame clones and is missing some. The table has roughly 200,000 clones, over 85% seen once; the top ten hold roughly 4%. This chain links TRBV19 with TRBJ2-3; TRBD2 aligns across 9 bases. The sequence derives from a woman between 25 and 40 years old with acute COVID-19. The sample consisted of PBMCs or T cells enriched from blood (not recorded which). The CDR3 DNA reads TGTGCCAGTAGTATGTTAGCGGGGGTAAGCACAGATACGCAGTATTTT. Translating gives CASSMLAGVSTDTQYF.